This T cell receptor beta chain was recovered during a study of T cell responses to AZD1222 COVID-19 vaccine. The CDR3 spans 13 residues. After removal of 7 bases from V and 4 bases from J, the junction contained 6 bases not matched to a gene. Germline CDR1 reads SQVTM; CDR2 reads ANQGSEA. Findings and caveats of the study: Mostly white British, mostly female donors; authors suggested clonal diversity may be underestimated. At baseline, just 6 or 7 AZD1222 recipients tested seropositive. An increase in Spike-specific TCR breadth and depth was observed after two AZD1222 doses.

Concerning this clone itself: The target antigen is unknown.

Sequencing was performed with immunoSEQ multiplex PCR; in TCRdb, only in-frame clones are kept and a portion is missing. The table lists about 84,000 clones, approximately 85% of them singletons. Sequencing used peripheral blood, obtained 28 days after the second AZD1222 dose. The rearrangement links TRBV29-1 to TRBJ2-2; 7 bases fit TRBD1. This sequence originates from an adult who received the AZD1222 COVID-19 vaccine. CDR3 sequence: CSASTGSTGELFF. CDR3 bases: TGCAGCGCCTCGACAGGGTCCACCGGGGAGCTGTTTTTT.